This T cell receptor (beta chain) emerged from a study of blood T cell repertoires in COVID-19 (TCRdb year 2020). Concerning the study at large: Samples from collaborators originated in the United States, Italy and Spain and spanned both the acute and convalescent phases of COVID-19. The repertoires were released in a freely available public database intended as a resource for research on the immune response to SARS-CoV-2. The sample metadata nearly always contained a de-identified subject ID, COVID-19 status, age in years and sex. The dataset comprised deeply sampled blood TCRbeta repertoires from subjects exposed to, actively infected with, or recovered from COVID-19. The prospective study material was composed of cDNA or gDNA derived from T cells, B-cell-depleted T cells, or PBMCs. HLA class I and class II types, where available, came from metadata supplied by the sample provider rather than from assay-based typing. Samples were obtained from the ongoing ImmuneRACE study (first 160 participants) and from 1,254 subjects provided by 6 global collaborators.

The CDR1 and CDR2 encoded by the germline V gene (reference sequence) are MNHEY and SMNVEV. The CDR3, cysteine through phenylalanine, is 16 amino acids long. Of all the DNA, just the CDR3 is kept, 48 bases in frame from base 1. V is cut back by 3 bases and J by 2 bases, with 5 bases in the junction unmatched. In the case of this clone: The specificity of this receptor is unknown. No quality values exist for individual bases; no much larger clone is one base distant.

The collaborating institutions used their own protocols to collect whole blood in K2EDTA tubes. Collaborator samples were shipped for TCRbeta analysis as frozen whole blood, isolated PBMCs, or DNA extracted from either sample type. TCRbeta CDR3 regions were amplified from genomic DNA using the immunoSEQ Assay, a bias-controlled multiplex PCR. The paper's data handling went like this. Within the assay, amplification of reference gene primers was used to estimate how many nucleated cells each sample contained. To quantify the absolute abundance of each unique TCRbeta CDR3 rearrangement, sequence reads were collapsed and filtered. For each sample, productive Simpson clonality was calculated as the square root of Simpson's diversity index over productive rearrangements. TCRdb provides this immuneACCESS table in a form limited to in-frame rearrangements. Some clones are lacking; in checked studies, under half of them reflect an unresolved V gene, and why the rest are absent is not known. V and J calls and clone size are as listed in that table; D and trimming were resolved from the DNA. The table for this sample lists under 200,000 clones; over 75% of them were counted only once. The ten largest make up 0.5% to 0.6% of the sample.

Findings and caveats that apply to the study as a whole: The quantity of clinical and demographic metadata differed by source and by participant and was supplied without curation.

The clonotype originates from a man over 45 with acute or convalescent COVID-19. The specimen was peripheral blood. Rearrangement joined TRBV27 to TRBJ2-5, with 11 central nucleotides matching TRBD2. The DNA sequence follows: TGTGCCAGCAGTTTGGGGACTAGCGGAACGCAAGAGACCCAGTACTTC. Its protein product is CASSLGTSGTQETQYF.